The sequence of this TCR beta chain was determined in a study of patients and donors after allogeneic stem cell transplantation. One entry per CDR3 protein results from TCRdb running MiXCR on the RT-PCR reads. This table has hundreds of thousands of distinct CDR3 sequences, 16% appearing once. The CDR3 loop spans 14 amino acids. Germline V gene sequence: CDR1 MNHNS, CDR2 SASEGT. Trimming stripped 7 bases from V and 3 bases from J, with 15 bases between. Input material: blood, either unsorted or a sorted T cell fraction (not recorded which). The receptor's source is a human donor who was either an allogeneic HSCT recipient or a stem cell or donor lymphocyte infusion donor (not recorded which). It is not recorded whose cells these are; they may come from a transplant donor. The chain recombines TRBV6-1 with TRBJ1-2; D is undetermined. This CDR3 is CASTTSSLDYGYTF. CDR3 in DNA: TGTGCCAGCACTACCTCATCCCTAGACTATGGCTACACCTTC.